The 18 T cell receptor beta chains below come from one sample, sequenced in a study of CD8 T cells in ankylosing spondylitis. TCRdb re-called the 5' RACE reads with MiXCR, one entry per CDR3 protein. The data contain tens of thousands of distinct CDR3 sequences, about 5.7% of them seen just once; the ten biggest clones take up around 2%. Sequenced input: blood, either unsorted or a sorted T cell fraction (not recorded which). These receptors were obtained from a male donor with ankylosing spondylitis or in good health (not recorded which).

This clonotype was seen repeatedly, ten times or more. J is TRBJ1-5 and V is TRBV28; D is unresolved. Germline V CDR1 and CDR2: MDHEN, SYDVKM. Deletions cut 7 bases from V and 3 bases from J, with 10 bases between. This CDR3 contains 13 residues. CDR3 protein: CASKWADNQPQHF. CDR3 in DNA: TGTGCCAGCAAATGGGCAGACAATCAGCCCCAGCATTTT.

This clonotype was observed at least ten times. V and J are TRBV27 and TRBJ2-1; D is possibly TRBD1 or TRBD2 (5 bases each). Trimming pared 2 bases from V and 6 bases from J, leaving 11 bases between. The germline V gene encodes CDR1 MNHEY and CDR2 SMNVEV (reference sequence). This CDR3 comprises 14 residues. CDR3 loop: CASSLAGTRNEQFF. DNA of the CDR3: TGTGCCAGCAGTTTAGCCGGGACCCGCAATGAGCAGTTCTTC.

At least ten counts were recorded for this clonotype. The chain carries TRBV29-1 and TRBJ1-2; D gene ambiguous. Germline CDR1 SQVTM, CDR2 ANQGSEA. This CDR3 spans 12 amino acids. Trimming shortened V by 7 bases and J by 1 base, and 10 bases separated the two germline ends. The CDR3 sequence: CSARTVNYGYTF. The CDR3 nucleotides are TGCAGCGCTCGAACGGTTAACTATGGCTACACCTTC. Filled out from reference TRBV29-1 and TRBJ1-2, the complete variable domain reads SAVISQKPSRDICQRGTSLTIQCQVDSQVTMMFWYRQQPGQSLTLIATANQGSEATYESGFVIDKFPISRPNLTFSTLTVSNMSPEDSSIYLCSARTVNYGYTFGSGTRLTVV.

This clonotype came up many times. The V and J genes are TRBV7-9 and TRBJ2-5; D unclear. The CDR3 loop spans 14 amino acids. Germline values: CDR1 SEHNR, CDR2 FQNEAQ (reference sequence). Trimming cost V 2 bases and J 3 bases, with 10 bases left between them. CDR3 residues: CASSLRTDKETQYF. DNA for the CDR3: TGTGCCAGCAGCTTAAGGACGGATAAAGAGACCCAGTACTTC.

There are many counts of this clonotype. V gene TRBV4-1 combines with J gene TRBJ2-6, with 9 nucleotides matching TRBD1. The CDR3 length is 18 residues. Germline values: CDR1 MGHRA, CDR2 YSYEKL. J gave up 6 bases and V 4 bases, and 13 bases lay outside the gene matches. The CDR3 nucleotides are TGCGCCAGCAGCCCAGGTTCACAGGGGGCGAGAGAGGCCAACGTCCTGACTTTC. Encoded protein: CASSPGSQGAREANVLTF.

This clonotype was picked up many times. The V and J genes are TRBV11-2 and TRBJ2-2; D perhaps matches TRBD1 (5 bases). Germline lookup yields CDR1 SGHAT and CDR2 FQNNGV. V gave up 4 bases and J gave up 1 base, with 10 bases separating them. CDR3 length: 15 amino acids. The CDR3 loop is CASSSIQENTGELFF. CDR3 DNA sequence: TGTGCCAGCAGCTCAATACAGGAGAACACCGGGGAGCTGTTTTTT.

This clonotype was picked up many times. V is TRBV11-3 and J is TRBJ2-1, with D unclear. Trimming took off 0 bases at V and 0 bases at J, with 3 bases between the two ends. Looked up from germline, CDR1 is SGHNT and CDR2 is YENEEA. The length of the CDR3 is 14 residues. The CDR3 reads CASSLDPSYNEQFF. In DNA form, the CDR3 reads TGTGCCAGCAGCTTAGACCCCTCCTACAATGAGCAGTTCTTC.

At least ten counts were recorded for this clonotype. The chain links TRBV29-1 to TRBJ2-7; a weak D match, TRBD2 (6 bases). This CDR3 contains 15 residues. V was pared by 4 bases and J by 2 bases, with 18 bases between. CDR1 is SQVTM and CDR2 is ANQGSEA in the germline V gene. CDR3 in amino acids: CSVGGLGTGTYEQYF. CDR3 DNA sequence: TGCAGCGTTGGTGGTCTCGGGACTGGGACCTACGAGCAGTACTTC.

The gene calls are TRBV12-3 or TRBV12-4 and TRBJ2-7; D might be TRBD1 (5 bases). The CDR3 totals 12 residues. V dropped 6 bases and J dropped 3 bases, with 9 bases sitting between them. The CDR3 spells CASRQDGYEQYF. The CDR3 DNA is TGTGCCAGCAGACAGGACGGCTACGAGCAGTACTTC.

This clonotype was seen many times. The chain carries TRBV4-2 and TRBJ2-2; D unresolved. V gave up 6 bases and J gave up 6 bases, with 5 bases separating them. CDR1 is LGHNA and CDR2 is YNFKEQ in the germline V gene. There are 11 residues in the CDR3. The CDR3 bases are TGTGCCAGCAGTGGGTCCGGGGAGCTGTTTTTT. Its translation: CASSGSGELFF.

This clonotype occurred many times. A junction boundary mismatches the germline segment, possibly from a read error. This chain links TRBV20-1 with TRBJ2-3; 11 bases line up with TRBD1. CDR3 length: 16 residues. CDR1 and CDR2 from the germline V gene are DFQATT and SNEGSKA (reference sequence). CDR3 in DNA: TGCTGTGCTAGGGACAGGGGGAAGGTCGTTACAGATACGCAGTATTTT. Its translation: CCARDRGKVVTDTQYF.

The sample holds a few counts of this clonotype. One end of the junction varies from germline; a read error may be responsible. The chain couples TRBV12-3 or TRBV12-4 to TRBJ2-1; 8 bases agree with TRBD1. CDR3 size: 18 residues. CDR3 in DNA: TGTACCAGCAGTTTAGCGAAGGGAGACAGGGGCGCTTACAATGAGCAGTTCTTC. This sequence encodes CTSSLAKGDRGAYNEQFF.

This clonotype was recorded many times. The gene calls are TRBV29-1 and TRBJ1-2; TRBD1 is a possible D gene (6 bases). The V end was cut by 4 bases, the J end by 7 bases, with 13 bases between. The CDR3 has 12 amino acids. CDR1 and CDR2 (germline): SQVTM, ANQGSEA. The CDR3 is CSVVWGAGGYTF. Written as DNA, the CDR3 is TGCAGCGTTGTTTGGGGGGCCGGTGGCTACACCTTC.

A few counts support this clonotype. V and J are TRBV20-1 and TRBJ2-3; 13 bases align to TRBD2. The CDR3 sequence is 15 residues long. J gave up 5 bases and V 6 bases, and 8 bases lay outside the gene matches. From germline, CDR1 is DFQATT and CDR2 SNEGSKA (reference sequence). Written as DNA, the CDR3 is TGCAGTGCGTCTGGACTAGCGGGGGCGGGAGATACGCAGTATTTT. This codes for CSASGLAGAGDTQYF.

This clonotype was detected ten times or more. The junction departs from the called germline gene at one end, perhaps through a read error. This rearrangement joins TRBV10-1 to TRBJ2-7, with no clear D. This CDR3 comprises 18 residues. CDR1 is WNHNN, CDR2 SYGVQD, per germline (reference sequence). The CDR3, as DNA: TGCGCCAGCAGCGAGTCTAAGTTGGGTCTCCACTCCAATTACGAGCAGTACTTC. Its translation: CASSESKLGLHSNYEQYF.

In its sample, this clonotype was seen many times. The chain recombines TRBV5-1 with TRBJ1-5, with D hard to call. Germline lookup yields CDR1 SGHRS and CDR2 YFSETQ. The CDR3 totals 14 residues. V lost 0 bases and J 3 bases, leaving 7 bases between the germline ends. The CDR3 here is CASSLDGYNQPQHF. CDR3 nucleotide sequence: TGCGCCAGCAGCTTGGATGGGTACAATCAGCCCCAGCATTTT.

The sample holds a few counts of this clonotype. The rearrangement links TRBV11-3 to TRBJ2-1; a weak D match, TRBD2 (6 bases). The CDR3 covers 14 residues. The germline V and J ends were trimmed by 2 bases and 6 bases, with 11 bases remaining between them. CDR1 is SGHNT and CDR2 is YENEEA in the germline V gene. CDR3 sequence reads: CASSLRPEGNEQFF. The CDR3 DNA follows: TGTGCCAGCAGCTTAAGGCCGGAGGGCAATGAGCAGTTCTTC.

This clonotype showed up many times. The chain is built from TRBV20-1 and TRBJ1-2; TRBD1 is a possible D gene (5 bases). Germline V gene sequence: CDR1 DFQATT, CDR2 SNEGSKA (reference sequence). Trimming took 0 bases from V and 7 from J, leaving 30 bases between them. The CDR3 is made up of 19 amino acids. Written as DNA, the CDR3 is TGCAGTGCTAGAGACCCGAGTGGGGGGGAGGGTCCCTTTATCTTTGGCTACACCTTC. This sequence encodes CSARDPSGGEGPFIFGYTF.